Given below is one TCR beta chain in context. Its antigen is currently unknown. This CDR3 region has 15 residues. V shed 6 bases and J 4 bases; nucleotides not matched to a gene: 9. The germline V gene encodes CDR1 MDHEN and CDR2 SYDVKM. This specimen comes from a study of cytomegalovirus exposure and HLA in healthy donors. Study results and caveats: There were about 160 TCR beta chains listed as cytomegalovirus-associated. Most likely, a cluster of highly shared sequence variants arose as a sequencing artifact.

PCR primers comprised 60 Vbeta and 13 Jbeta primers. The method was immunoSEQ multiplex PCR; TCRdb's version includes in-frame clones alone and lacks a portion of them. The sample records approximately 140,000 clones, 61% being singletons. This chain connects TRBV28 to TRBJ1-3; TRBD1 agrees at 7 bases. The sequenced sample was PBMCs. The sequence came from a male donor in good health and CMV-seronegative. The CDR3, as DNA: TGTGCCAGCAGGGCCGGACAGGTTCGAGGAAACACCATATATTTT. This codes for CASRAGQVRGNTIYF.